This T cell receptor (beta chain) was retrieved from a study of T cells in Graves' hyperthyroidism and ophthalmopathy. Findings and limits, study-wide: The authors' 13 V-J model separated ophthalmopathy from stable hyperthyroidism.

Amplified TCR beta CDR3 regions came from RNA transcripts. The primer set for the first-round RT-PCR of the TCR CDR3 was HTBI. TCRdb analysed the multiplex PCR reads with MiXCR anew, one entry per CDR3 protein. The sample lists fewer than 450,000 distinct CDR3 sequences, approximately 18% occurring once. This clonotype was counted a few times. Its antigen remains unknown. This CDR3 comprises 13 residues. Germline CDR1 is SGHTS and CDR2 is YDEGEE. The V end lost 4 bases, the J end lost 4 bases, and 11 bases lay between the germline ends. Any symptoms of ophthalmopathy came after the first hyperthyroidism diagnosis, from which the blood sample dates. The authors took PBMCs from about 9.5 ml fresh peripheral blood.

The origin of this receptor is a woman in her 30s with Graves' hyperthyroidism that later progressed to Graves' ophthalmopathy. Sequencing was carried out using blood. The chain joins TRBV5-8 to TRBJ1-1, with D uncertain. The DNA of the CDR3 is TGTGCCAGCAGCCTACCTCCGTCCACTGAAGCTTTCTTT. It specifies CASSLPPSTEAFF.